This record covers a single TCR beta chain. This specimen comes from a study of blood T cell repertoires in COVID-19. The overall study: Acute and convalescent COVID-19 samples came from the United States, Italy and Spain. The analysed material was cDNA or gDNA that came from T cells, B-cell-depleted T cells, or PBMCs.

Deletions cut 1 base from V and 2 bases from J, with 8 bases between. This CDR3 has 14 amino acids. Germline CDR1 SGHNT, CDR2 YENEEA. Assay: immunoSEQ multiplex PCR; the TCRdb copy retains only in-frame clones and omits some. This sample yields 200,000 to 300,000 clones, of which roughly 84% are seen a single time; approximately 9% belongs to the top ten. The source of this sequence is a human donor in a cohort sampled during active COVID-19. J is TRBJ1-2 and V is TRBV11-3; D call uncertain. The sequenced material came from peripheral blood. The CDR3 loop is CASSLGTENYGYTF. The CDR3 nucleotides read TGTGCCAGCAGCTTAGGCACAGAGAACTATGGCTACACCTTC.